This T cell receptor (beta chain) was sequenced during a study of control samples from healthy donors and cancer patients. Here immunoSEQ multiplex PCR was the method, and the copy in TCRdb shows in-frame clones only, minus some. Of about 130,000 clones detected, 80% to 95% appear once; the ten largest clones hold approximately 2%. The CDR3 is made up of 16 amino acids. Germline V gene lookup returns CDR1 LNHDA and CDR2 SQIVND (reference sequence). The V gene lost 3 bases and the J gene lost 1 base, with 13 bases spanning the gap. The V call is TRBV19, the J call TRBJ1-3; no clear D gene. The receptor comes from a woman between 50 and 59 years old in good health. The sample comprised blood. CDR3 loop: CASSMGGGLSGNTIYF. As DNA, the CDR3 is TGTGCCAGTAGTATGGGTGGAGGATTATCTGGAAACACCATATATTTT.